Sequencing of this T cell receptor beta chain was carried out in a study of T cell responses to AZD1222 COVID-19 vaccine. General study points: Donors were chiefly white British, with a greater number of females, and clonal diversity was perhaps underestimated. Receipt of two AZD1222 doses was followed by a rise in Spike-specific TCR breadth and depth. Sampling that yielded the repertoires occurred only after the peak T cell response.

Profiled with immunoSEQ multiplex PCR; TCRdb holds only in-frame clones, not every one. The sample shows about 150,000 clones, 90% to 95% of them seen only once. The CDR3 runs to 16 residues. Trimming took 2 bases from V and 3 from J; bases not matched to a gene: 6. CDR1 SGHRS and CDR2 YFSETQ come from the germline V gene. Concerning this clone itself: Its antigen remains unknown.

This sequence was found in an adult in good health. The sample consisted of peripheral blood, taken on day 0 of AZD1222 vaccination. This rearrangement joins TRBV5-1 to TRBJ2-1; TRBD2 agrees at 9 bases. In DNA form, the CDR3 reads TGCGCCAGCAGCTTCTTAGCGGGAGTAAGCTACAATGAGCAGTTCTTC. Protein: CASSFLAGVSYNEQFF. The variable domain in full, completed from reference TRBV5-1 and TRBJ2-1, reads KAGVTQTPRYLIKTRGQQVTLSCSPISGHRSVSWYQQTPGQGLQFLFEYFSETQRNKGNFPGRFSGRQFSNSRSEMNVSTLELGDSALYLCASSFLAGVSYNEQFFGPGTRLTVL.